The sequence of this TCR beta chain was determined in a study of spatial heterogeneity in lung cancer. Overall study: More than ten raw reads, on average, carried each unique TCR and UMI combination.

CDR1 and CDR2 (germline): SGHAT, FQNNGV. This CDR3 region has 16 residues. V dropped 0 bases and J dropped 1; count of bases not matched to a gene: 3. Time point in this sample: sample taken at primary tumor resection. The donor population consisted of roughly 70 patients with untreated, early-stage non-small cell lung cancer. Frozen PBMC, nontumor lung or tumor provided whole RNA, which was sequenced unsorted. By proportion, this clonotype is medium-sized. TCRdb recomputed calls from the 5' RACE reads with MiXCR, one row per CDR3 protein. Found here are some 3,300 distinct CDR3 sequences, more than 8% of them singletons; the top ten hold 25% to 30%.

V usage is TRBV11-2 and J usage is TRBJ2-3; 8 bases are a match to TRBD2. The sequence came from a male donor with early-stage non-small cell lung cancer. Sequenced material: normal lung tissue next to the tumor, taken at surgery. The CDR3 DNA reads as TGTGCCAGCAGCTTAGAAGGGCGGGAGGGCACAGATACGCAGTATTTT. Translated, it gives CASSLEGREGTDTQYF. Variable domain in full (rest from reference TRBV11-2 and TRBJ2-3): EAGVAQSPRYKIIEKRQSVAFWCNPISGHATLYWYQQILGQGPKLLIQFQNNGVVDDSQLPKDRFSAERLKGVDSTLKIQPAKLEDSAVYLCASSLEGREGTDTQYFGPGTRLTVL.